Listed here are 23 T cell receptor beta chains from one sample, sequenced in a study of T-cell reconstitution after alpha-beta-depleted transplantation in children. A library of TCRbeta sequences, prepared with unique molecular identifiers, was generated. MiXCR was run by TCRdb on the PCR reads, yielding one entry per CDR3 protein. Found here are 200,000 to 250,000 distinct CDR3 sequences, about 12% of them singletons; the top ten hold roughly 2.6%. The specimen was PBMCs from the stem cell graft donor, collected from the stem cell graft. The origin of the receptors is a human donor who donated a stem cell graft to a child with acute lymphoblastic leukemia.

This clonotype was observed at least ten times. This sequence joins TRBV7-8 and TRBJ1-1, with TRBD1 as a possible D gene (5 bases). The CDR3 covers 15 residues. In germline, CDR1 is SGHVS, CDR2 FQNEAQ. Between the trimmed V and J ends, which lost 2 bases and 4 bases, there was a span of 14 bases. The CDR3 DNA reads as TGTGCCAGCAGCTTAAGTCAGGGTGGAGGCACTGAAGCTTTCTTT. The encoded protein is CASSLSQGGGTEAFF.

This clonotype was detected many times. V and J are TRBV24-1 and TRBJ2-1; 8 bases are a match to TRBD2. This CDR3 comprises 13 residues. The ends lost 5 bases at V and 5 bases at J; junction bases unmatched: 1. From germline, CDR1 is KGHDR and CDR2 SFDVKD. The chain's CDR3 is CATSALADNEQFF. CDR3 bases: TGTGCCACCAGTGCACTAGCGGACAATGAGCAGTTCTTC.

This clonotype was observed a few times. CDR3 sequence reads: CASSSILGQGSNTGELFF. The CDR3 coding sequence is TGTGCCAGCAGCTCGATTTTGGGACAGGGGTCGAACACCGGGGAGCTGTTTTTT. The chain is built from TRBV9 and TRBJ2-2; TRBD1 agrees at 10 bases. Per the germline V gene, CDR1 is SGDLS and CDR2 is YYNGEE. V gave up 4 bases and J gave up 0 bases; unmatched junction bases: 9. The length of the CDR3 is 18 residues.

This clonotype showed up just a few times. V gene TRBV12-3 or TRBV12-4 combines with J gene TRBJ2-7; D unresolved. The V and J ends lost 6 bases and 7 bases respectively, with 10 bases between them. The CDR3 runs 11 residues. The CDR3 spells CASRSLREQYF. CDR3 DNA: TGTGCCAGCAGGTCCTTAAGGGAGCAGTACTTC.

This clonotype was counted many times. The chain is built from TRBV20-1 and TRBJ2-1; 7 bases line up with TRBD2. Germline V gene lookup returns CDR1 DFQATT and CDR2 SNEGSKA (reference sequence). Trimming at V came to 3 bases and at J to 7 bases, leaving 6 bases not matched to a gene. The CDR3 runs to 13 residues. The CDR3 reads CSASQRGRNEQFF. CDR3 nucleotide sequence: TGCAGTGCTAGCCAGCGGGGAAGGAATGAGCAGTTCTTC.

This clonotype was detected once. A much larger clone lies a single base off, so this may be a read error. The J gene is TRBJ2-1, the V gene TRBV28, with 7 bases that match TRBD1. The CDR3 extends over 12 amino acids. V was pared by 6 bases and J by 12 bases, with 8 bases of the junction left unmatched. Per the germline V gene, CDR1 is MDHEN and CDR2 is SYDVKM. CDR3 loop: CASRRTGAAQFF. CDR3 sequence (DNA): TGTGCCAGCAGAAGAACAGGGGCTGCGCAGTTCTTC.

In this sample, this clonotype turned up many times. V and J are TRBV6-2 or TRBV6-3 and TRBJ2-7; the match to TRBD2 covers 14 bases. Looked up from germline, CDR1 is MNHEY and CDR2 is SVGEGT. The CDR3 has 15 amino acids. J was trimmed by 3 bases and V by 6 bases; bases with no gene match: 4. CDR3 nucleotides: TGTGCCAGCAGATACGGGACTAGCGGGGGCTACGAGCAGTACTTC. Translating gives CASRYGTSGGYEQYF.

The sample holds many counts of this clonotype. The chain couples TRBV2 to TRBJ2-5; TRBD2 is a possible D gene (7 bases). This CDR3 comprises 14 residues. Per germline, CDR1 SNHLY and CDR2 FYNNEI. Trimming left V 9 bases short and J 0 bases short, with 14 bases between. The CDR3 DNA is TGTGCCAGACGGGGGGCGGAGTACCAAGAGACCCAGTACTTC. Its protein product is CARRGAEYQETQYF. Combining the CDR3 with reference TRBV2 and TRBJ2-5 gives the whole variable domain EPEVTQTPSHQVTQMGQEVILRCVPISNHLYFYWYRQILGQKVEFLVSFYNNEISEKSEIFDDQFSVERPDGSNFTLKIRSTKLEDSAMYFCARRGAEYQETQYFGPGTRLLVL.

This clonotype appeared a few times. The V and J genes are TRBV5-5 and TRBJ1-5; 8 bases are shared with TRBD1. J lost 0 bases, V lost 4 bases, and 6 bases had no gene match. The CDR3 has 16 amino acids. CDR1 and CDR2 (germline): SGHKS, YYEKEE (reference sequence). This CDR3 reads CASSTDRDYSNQPQHF. The CDR3 DNA sequence: TGTGCCAGCAGCACGGACAGGGACTATAGCAATCAGCCCCAGCATTTT.

This clonotype has at least ten counts. The chain is built from TRBV20-1 and TRBJ1-1; 10 bases fit TRBD1. The V gene end was trimmed by 5 bases and the J gene end by 6 bases; junction bases not matched to a gene: 9. The CDR3 extends over 14 amino acids. Germline CDR1 reads DFQATT; CDR2 reads SNEGSKA (reference sequence). In DNA, the CDR3 is TGCAGTGCTCGGAGACAGGGGGCGCGCCCTGAAGCTTTCTTT. Amino acids: CSARRQGARPEAFF.

This clonotype was seen many times. The rearrangement uses TRBV6-5 and TRBJ1-5; no clear D. CDR3 size: 18 residues. The germline V gene has CDR1 MNHEY and CDR2 SVGAGI. The germline V and J ends were trimmed by 0 bases and 2 bases, with 17 bases remaining between them. The DNA for the CDR3 is TGTGCCAGCAGTTACTCGATGAGGGAAAGGATGGGCAATCAGCCCCAGCATTTT. Protein product: CASSYSMRERMGNQPQHF.

The chain links TRBV29-1 to TRBJ2-3; TRBD2 aligns across 15 bases. Trimming cost V 8 bases and J 5 bases; bases outside gene matches: 5. Germline lookup yields CDR1 SQVTM and CDR2 ANQGSEA. The CDR3 is 14 amino acids. CDR3 in amino acids: CSSGLAGGKDTQYF. The CDR3 DNA reads as TGCAGCTCCGGACTAGCGGGAGGGAAAGATACGCAGTATTTT.

This clonotype was recorded many times. The V gene is TRBV20-1, the J gene TRBJ2-5; 9 bases are a match to TRBD2. Germline lookup yields CDR1 DFQATT and CDR2 SNEGSKA (reference sequence). V gave up 3 bases and J gave up 6 bases; unmatched junction bases: 5. The CDR3 has 13 residues. Here the CDR3 DNA reads TGCAGTGCTAGGGCGACTAGCGGAAAGACCCAGTACTTC. Protein: CSARATSGKTQYF.

This clonotype was picked up many times. The chain joins TRBV20-1 to TRBJ2-7; 7 nucleotides match TRBD2. J lost 0 bases, V lost 1 base, and 3 bases had no gene match. The CDR3 runs to 14 residues. Germline CDR1 and CDR2: DFQATT and SNEGSKA (reference sequence). The CDR3 reads CSARVPSGSYEQYF. DNA of the CDR3: TGCAGTGCTAGAGTCCCTAGCGGCTCCTACGAGCAGTACTTC.

This clonotype was picked up many times. CDR3 in DNA: TGCAGTGCTCCAAGCGCGGGGCAAAACACTGAAGCTTTCTTT. Amino acids: CSAPSAGQNTEAFF. The chain has TRBV20-1 and TRBJ1-1, with D possibly being TRBD1 (5 bases). Germline CDR1 DFQATT, CDR2 SNEGSKA (reference sequence). This CDR3 is built from 14 residues. Deletions cut 5 bases from V and 2 bases from J, with 15 bases between.

Only a few counts were recorded for this clonotype. The chain's CDR3 is CASSQREGYGYTF. The CDR3 region has the DNA TGCGCCAGCAGCCAAAGAGAAGGCTATGGCTACACCTTC. V is TRBV5-1 and J is TRBJ1-2; D is unclear. The germline gives CDR1 SGHRS, CDR2 YFSETQ. V lost 4 bases, J lost 4 bases, and 11 bases lay in between. CDR3 length equals 13 residues.

This clonotype was seen ten or more times. CDR3 residues: CASSLAKREGASTDTQYF. As DNA, the CDR3 is TGTGCCAGCAGCTTAGCGAAGCGGGAGGGGGCTAGCACAGATACGCAGTATTTT. The chain is built from TRBV7-2 and TRBJ2-3; 10 bases are a match to TRBD2. This CDR3 comprises 18 residues. The germline V gene encodes CDR1 SGHTA and CDR2 FQGNSA. J was trimmed by 0 bases and V by 0 bases; bases with no gene match: 6.

The rearrangement uses TRBV6-1 and TRBJ2-3; D unclear. Germline V gene lookup returns CDR1 MNHNS and CDR2 SASEGT. The CDR3 is 14 amino acids. V was shortened by 7 bases and J by 0 bases, with 11 bases between the two germline ends. The DNA of the CDR3 is TGTGCCAGCACCCCCCGCTATAGCACAGATACGCAGTATTTT. Translation: CASTPRYSTDTQYF.

This clonotype was detected ten times or more. V and J are TRBV20-1 and TRBJ2-7; D gene ambiguous. Trimming took off 0 bases at V and 3 bases at J, with 12 bases between the two ends. From germline, CDR1 is DFQATT and CDR2 SNEGSKA (reference sequence). The CDR3 is 14 amino acids. CDR3 nucleotides: TGCAGTGCTAGAGATGAGGCGGCAGTCTACGAGCAGTACTTC. Translation gives CSARDEAAVYEQYF.

The chain recombines TRBV12-3 or TRBV12-4 with TRBJ2-3; D may be TRBD1 or TRBD2 (5 bases each). This CDR3 region has 15 residues. Trimming left V 5 bases short and J 6 bases short, with 18 bases between. The CDR3 is CASSPGQGVDDTQYF. The CDR3 DNA reads TGTGCCAGCAGTCCTGGGCAGGGAGTGGACGATACGCAGTATTTT.

This clonotype was detected ten times or more. For the CDR3, the DNA is TGTGCCAGCAGGGGACAGGTCTCCTACGAGCAGTACTTC. Protein sequence: CASRGQVSYEQYF. V gene TRBV12-3 or TRBV12-4 combines with J gene TRBJ2-7; TRBD1 aligns across 8 bases. J lost 0 bases, V lost 6 bases, and 1 base had no gene match. The CDR3 extends over 13 amino acids.

The sample holds many counts of this clonotype. The chain uses TRBV4-3 and TRBJ1-1; D call uncertain. CDR3 length: 13 residues. Germline CDR1 reads LGHNA; CDR2 reads YSLEER. Trimming left V 0 bases short and J 4 bases short, with 6 bases between. The CDR3 bases are TGCGCCAGCAGCCAAGAAATTTTCACTGAAGCTTTCTTT. It is translated as CASSQEIFTEAFF.

There are a few counts of this clonotype. CDR3 in DNA: TGCAGCGGCGGGGGGACTAATGAAAAACTGTTTTTT. Protein sequence: CSGGGTNEKLFF. The chain recombines TRBV29-1 with TRBJ1-4, with a possible D match to TRBD1 (5 bases). The CDR3 contains 12 residues. In germline, CDR1 is SQVTM, CDR2 ANQGSEA. The V end lost 7 bases, the J end lost 2 bases, and 8 bases lay between the germline ends.